This T cell receptor (beta chain) was obtained from a study of shared clonotypes between healthy human individuals. The CDR3 spans 15 residues. Germline V gene sequence: CDR1 SEHNR, CDR2 FQNEAQ (reference sequence). V lost 5 bases and J lost 4, with 18 bases in between. Assay: immunoSEQ multiplex PCR; the TCRdb copy retains only in-frame clones and omits some. Of hundreds of thousands of clones listed, 90% to 97% are singletons. Sequenced sample: naive CD4+ T cells sorted from blood. Subset denoted: CD45RA+ positively selected. This receptor was obtained from a woman under 40 in good health. The rearrangement joins TRBV7-9 to TRBJ2-7; D may be TRBD2 (5 bases). CDR3 DNA sequence: TGTGCCAGCAGCCTGACAAGGGAGTATAAGTACGAGCAGTACTTC. Translation gives CASSLTREYKYEQYF.